These 24 T cell receptor beta chains were all obtained from the same sample, sequenced in a study of T cell responses to AZD1222 COVID-19 vaccine. The table came from immunoSEQ multiplex PCR; TCRdb's copy has only in-frame clones and leaves some out. This table holds approximately 100,000 clones, about 87% found once. The source was peripheral blood, collected on day 0 of AZD1222 vaccination. All receptors derive from an adult in good health.

This sequence joins TRBV5-4 and TRBJ2-7; 13 nucleotides agree with TRBD2. Trimming took 0 bases from V and 6 from J; bases not matched to a gene: 3. This CDR3 is 15 amino acids long. CDR1 is SGHNT, CDR2 YYREEE, per germline (reference sequence). The CDR3, as DNA: TGTGCCAGCAGCTTGGGGACTAGCGGGAGCACCGAGCAGTACTTC. It yields the protein CASSLGTSGSTEQYF.

V and J are TRBV15 and TRBJ1-2; tentatively, D is TRBD1 (6 bases). The germline CDR1 and CDR2 sequences are LNHNV and YYDKDF (reference sequence). This CDR3 is 13 amino acids long. V lost 0 bases and J 12 bases, leaving 14 bases between the germline ends. The CDR3, as DNA: TGTGCCACCAGCAGAGACAGGGGAACTCTGCACACCTTC. Translation gives CATSRDRGTLHTF.

This sequence joins TRBV30 and TRBJ2-1; 12 nucleotides line up with TRBD2. This CDR3 contains 15 residues. V trimming: 3 bases; J trimming: 5 bases; junction bases outside the gene matches: 5. Germline V gene lookup returns CDR1 GTSNPN and CDR2 SVGIG (reference sequence). The CDR3 reads CAWRTWTSGNNEQFF. The DNA of the CDR3 is TGTGCCTGGAGGACCTGGACTAGCGGGAACAATGAGCAGTTCTTC.

The chain employs TRBV12-3 or TRBV12-4 and TRBJ2-1; D unresolved. This CDR3 has 11 amino acids. V was clipped by 6 bases and J by 5 bases, with 5 bases between them. CDR3 sequence: CASSRDNEQFF. CDR3 coding DNA: TGTGCCAGCAGCCGGGACAATGAGCAGTTCTTC.

The J gene is TRBJ2-4, the V gene TRBV4-3; D call uncertain. V was cut by 0 bases and J by 3 bases, with 21 bases left in between. Looked up from germline, CDR1 is LGHNA and CDR2 is YSLEER. This CDR3 is 19 amino acids long. The CDR3 spells CASSQDSRPQTSVKNIQYF. CDR3 DNA sequence: TGCGCCAGCAGCCAAGACTCGCGACCCCAAACCTCGGTCAAAAACATTCAGTACTTC.

This chain uses TRBV3-1 (or the pseudogene TRBV3-2) with TRBJ1-1; D not certain. Trimming left V 6 bases short and J 7 bases short, with 12 bases between. The CDR3 has 12 amino acids. CDR1 is LGHDT, CDR2 YNNKEL, per germline (reference sequence). The CDR3 spells CASSPRYSEAFF. Written as DNA, the CDR3 is TGTGCCAGCAGTCCAAGGTACAGTGAAGCTTTCTTT.

This chain connects TRBV5-8 to TRBJ1-2, with D tentatively TRBD1 (5 bases). V shed 2 bases and J shed 1 base, with 18 bases lying between them. CDR1 and CDR2 (germline): SGHTS, YDEGEE. The CDR3 consists of 17 residues. CDR3 sequence (DNA): TGTGCCAGCAGCTTTCCTGTCCGGGGCCATCGTAACTATGGCTACACCTTC. Its protein is CASSFPVRGHRNYGYTF.

The chain employs TRBV5-1 and TRBJ2-2; D might be TRBD2 (5 bases). The CDR3 spans 15 residues. V lost 2 bases and J lost 2, with 10 bases in between. The V gene's germline CDR1 is SGHRS and CDR2 YFSETQ. CDR3 loop: CASSFVGVNTGELFF. DNA of the CDR3: TGCGCCAGCAGCTTTGTGGGAGTTAACACCGGGGAGCTGTTTTTT.

The rearrangement joins TRBV7-2 to TRBJ2-3; D is unresolved. This CDR3 is built from 13 residues. Germline loops: CDR1 SGHTA, CDR2 FQGNSA. V dropped 7 bases and J dropped 0 bases, with 8 bases sitting between them. CDR3 DNA: TGTGCCAGCACCATGACTAGCACAGATACGCAGTATTTT. Its translation: CASTMTSTDTQYF. The whole variable domain, remainder taken from reference TRBV7-2 and TRBJ2-3, is GAGVSQSPSNKVTEKGKDVELRCDPISGHTALYWYRQSLGQGLEFLIYFQGNSAPDKSGLPSDRFSAERTGGSVSTLTIQRTQQEDSAVYLCASTMTSTDTQYFGPGTRLTVL.

The chain links TRBV28 to TRBJ2-5; TRBD1 is a possible D gene (5 bases). Trimming stripped 5 bases from V and 2 bases from J, with 9 bases between. The CDR3 is made up of 13 amino acids. Germline V CDR1 and CDR2: MDHEN, SYDVKM. CDR3 sequence (DNA): TGTGCCAGCAGTATCCCAGGGCAAGAGACCCAGTACTTC. Translated, it gives CASSIPGQETQYF.

This clone occurred once. The chain joins TRBV7-9 to TRBJ1-4, with 10 bases fitting TRBD1. The CDR3 consists of 15 residues. V trimming: 5 bases; J trimming: 5 bases; junction bases outside the gene matches: 5. Per germline, CDR1 SEHNR and CDR2 FQNEAQ (reference sequence). Here the CDR3 reads CASSLPGQGNEKLFF. The CDR3 bases are TGTGCCAGCAGCCTCCCGGGACAGGGGAATGAAAAACTGTTTTTT.

The chain joins TRBV6-5 to TRBJ2-7, with unresolved D. Germline V gene sequence: CDR1 MNHEY, CDR2 SVGAGI. The CDR3 is 13 amino acids. V lost 11 bases, J lost 2 bases, and 16 bases lay in between. CDR3 protein: CAGRPWGTYEQYF. The DNA of the CDR3 is TGTGCCGGCCGACCGTGGGGAACCTACGAGCAGTACTTC.

This clone was found once. The chain is built from TRBV5-4 and TRBJ2-3; D might be TRBD1 (5 bases). The CDR3 extends over 14 amino acids. Per the germline V gene, CDR1 is SGHNT and CDR2 is YYREEE (reference sequence). Trimming took off 1 base at V and 4 bases at J, with 10 bases between the two ends. The CDR3 is CASSLTGPSDTQYF. The CDR3 bases are TGTGCCAGCAGCTTGACAGGCCCCTCAGATACGCAGTATTTT. Looking up the rest from reference TRBV5-4 and TRBJ2-3 gives the full variable domain: ETGVTQSPTHLIKTRGQQVTLRCSSQSGHNTVSWYQQALGQGPQFIFQYYREEENGRGNFPPRFSGLQFPNYSSELNVNALELDDSALYLCASSLTGPSDTQYFGPGTRLTVL.

There are a few counts of this clone. The chain employs TRBV6-1 and TRBJ2-1; tentatively, D is TRBD2 (5 bases). The CDR3 is made up of 14 amino acids. Looked up from germline, CDR1 is MNHNS and CDR2 is SASEGT. V gave up 2 bases and J gave up 5 bases, with 10 bases separating them. The CDR3 bases are TGTGCCAGCAGTGAAACCCTGGGAGACAATGAGCAGTTCTTC. It is translated as CASSETLGDNEQFF.

The genes are TRBV28 and TRBJ1-1; weak D call: TRBD1 (6 bases). Trimming pared 7 bases from V and 8 bases from J, leaving 11 bases between. The CDR3 spans 11 residues. Germline CDR1 is MDHEN and CDR2 is SYDVKM. The CDR3 nucleotides read TGTGCCAGCATGGGGACACGGGAAGCTTTCTTT. This codes for CASMGTREAFF.

This rearrangement joins TRBV29-1 to TRBJ2-1; 9 nucleotides line up with TRBD2. The V gene end was trimmed by 4 bases and the J gene end by 12 bases; junction bases not matched to a gene: 10. This CDR3 region has 13 residues. Germline loops: CDR1 SQVTM, CDR2 ANQGSEA. This chain's CDR3 is CSVVSGGGFGQFF. CDR3 coding DNA: TGCAGCGTTGTTAGCGGGGGCGGATTTGGGCAGTTCTTC.

The chain has TRBV4-3 and TRBJ1-1; 7 bases are shared with TRBD1. CDR1 LGHNA and CDR2 YSLEER come from the germline V gene. CDR3 size: 13 residues. Unmatched junction bases numbered 8, after V lost 2 bases and J lost 11 bases. The CDR3, as DNA: TGCGCCAGCAGCCAACGACAGGGAAGTGTGGCTTTCTTT. It translates to CASSQRQGSVAFF.

CDR3 in amino acids: CASSYGYRDLNTQYF. The CDR3 DNA follows: TGTGCCAGCAGTTACGGGTACAGGGATTTGAATACGCAGTATTTT. This sequence joins TRBV6-2 or TRBV6-3 and TRBJ2-3, with D maybe TRBD1 (6 bases). The CDR3 extends over 15 amino acids. V lost 2 bases, J lost 7 bases, and 16 bases lay in between. Germline lookup yields CDR1 MNHEY and CDR2 SVGEGT.

Turning to this clone: Its ends do not fully match the called genes, so a read error is possible. The chain uses TRBV7-3 and TRBJ2-5; maybe TRBD2 (5 bases). CDR3 size: 13 residues. Germline CDR1 and CDR2: SGHTA and FQGTGA. CDR3 sequence reads: CVSSLSGKETQYF. Here the CDR3 DNA reads TGTGTCAGCAGCCTCTCCGGGAAAGAGACCCAGTACTTC.

The chain couples TRBV5-1 to TRBJ2-7; TRBD2 is a possible D gene (6 bases). Germline V gives CDR1 SGHRS, CDR2 YFSETQ. Trimming took 3 bases from V and 6 from J, leaving 10 bases between them. CDR3 size: 12 residues. CDR3 sequence: CASSWQGGEQYF. The CDR3 coding sequence is TGCGCCAGCAGCTGGCAGGGAGGCGAGCAGTACTTC.

This clone was detected only once. This sequence joins TRBV29-1 and TRBJ2-7; the match to TRBD1 covers 7 bases. Germline CDR1 SQVTM, CDR2 ANQGSEA. The V segment lost 6 bases and the J segment 5 bases; nucleotides outside the gene matches: 13. The CDR3 length is 14 residues. CDR3 sequence (DNA): TGCAGCGTCTCGTCCGGGACAGCCTCTGACGAGCAGTACTTC. It specifies CSVSSGTASDEQYF.

The V and J genes are TRBV6-5 and TRBJ1-6, with 7 bases aligning to TRBD1. After removal of 6 bases from V and 7 bases from J, the junction contained 6 bases not matched to a gene. CDR1 MNHEY and CDR2 SVGAGI come from the germline V gene. The CDR3 sequence is 14 residues long. CDR3 nucleotides: TGTGCCAGCAGGTCACAGGGGTGGAATTCACCCCTCCACTTT. It specifies CASRSQGWNSPLHF.

The chain combines TRBV5-1 with TRBJ1-2, with unresolved D. Trimming took off 4 bases at V and 4 bases at J, with 11 bases between the two ends. The CDR3 spans 13 residues. Per germline, CDR1 SGHRS and CDR2 YFSETQ. The CDR3 DNA reads as TGCGCCAGCAGCCCGGAAGTAGGCTATGGCTACACCTTC. It is translated as CASSPEVGYGYTF. Complete variable domain (other parts from reference TRBV5-1 and TRBJ1-2): KAGVTQTPRYLIKTRGQQVTLSCSPISGHRSVSWYQQTPGQGLQFLFEYFSETQRNKGNFPGRFSGRQFSNSRSEMNVSTLELGDSALYLCASSPEVGYGYTFGSGTRLTVV.

V gene TRBV28 combines with J gene TRBJ1-2, with D uncertain. In germline, CDR1 is MDHEN, CDR2 SYDVKM. Trimming cost V 3 bases and J 6 bases, with 14 bases left between them. The CDR3 loop spans 14 amino acids. CDR3 DNA sequence: TGTGCCAGCAGTTTTTACCAGAAATGGAATGGCTACACCTTC. This codes for CASSFYQKWNGYTF.